A selection of T cell receptor beta chains follows, all from one sample in a study of blood T cell repertoires in COVID-19. The data were produced by immunoSEQ multiplex PCR, yet TCRdb's version contains in-frame clones alone and is incomplete. The table shows over 70,000 clones, with 75% to 90% occurring only once. Sequenced material: peripheral blood. The receptors were gathered from a human donor in a cohort sampled during active COVID-19. Each CDR3 is given with its conserved first and last residue. A D gene is named only where the DNA matches it firmly. Size is omitted from some rows. Given values are once, few, many or a class for expanded clones.

j_call	clone_size	v_call	d_call	cdr3_nt	cdr3_aa
TRBJ1-1	NA	TRBV3-1/TRBV3-2	NA	TGTGCCAGCAGCTACCAGGGAAAAGGAACTGAAGCTTTCTTT	CASSYQGKGTEAFF
TRBJ1-5	NA	TRBV15	TRBD1	TGTGCCACCAGTACGGACAGGATAATACGTAGCAATCAGCCCCAGCATTTT	CATSTDRIIRSNQPQHF
TRBJ1-1	NA	TRBV10-1	TRBD1	TGCGCCAGCAGTACAGGGGGCGAGGTTGAAGCTTTCTTT	CASSTGGEVEAFF
TRBJ2-7	NA	TRBV4-3	TRBD1	TGCGCCAGCAGCCGAGGACAGGGGGCGATCTACGAGCAGTACTTC	CASSRGQGAIYEQYF
TRBJ1-3	NA	TRBV30	TRBD1	TGTGCCTGGAGTGCTCGGGGACAGGGAAACACCATATATTTT	CAWSARGQGNTIYF
TRBJ1-2	NA	TRBV5-4	NA	TGTGCCAGCAGCCGATTTTCGGGGGGCTCCCTTCCGACTTACACCTATGGCTACACCTTC	CASSRFSGGSLPTYTYGYTF
TRBJ1-4	medium-sized	TRBV5-5	TRBD1	TGTGCCAGCAGCTGGGGGCGAGGACAGGGGGAGGAACTGTTTTTT	CASSWGRGQGEELFF
TRBJ1-1	once	TRBV29-1	NA	TGCAGCGTTGTTCCGCTAATGAACACTGAAGCTTTCTTT	CSVVPLMNTEAFF
TRBJ1-6	NA	TRBV19	NA	TGTGCCAGCAGTTTAAGGGAGAACAATTCACCCCTCCACTTT	CASSLRENNSPLHF
TRBJ2-7	NA	TRBV30	NA	TGTGCCTGGAGGGTGGGGGGCTCCTACGAGCAGTACTTC	CAWRVGGSYEQYF
TRBJ2-3	NA	TRBV27	NA	TGTGCCAGCAGTAACCGGGACTTCACGGATACGCAGTATTTT	CASSNRDFTDTQYF
TRBJ1-5	NA	TRBV29-1	NA	TGCAGCGTTGAAGAGGTCCAGGGTCAGCCCCAGCATTTT	CSVEEVQGQPQHF
TRBJ1-5	few	TRBV6-2/TRBV6-3	NA	TGTGCCAGCAGTTACAGCGAGGGACAGCCCCAGCATTTT	CASSYSEGQPQHF
TRBJ1-2	few	TRBV6-5	NA	TGTGCCAGCAGTTACTCGGTCTCGGGGGGCTGGGGCTACACCTTC	CASSYSVSGGWGYTF
TRBJ2-1	NA	TRBV30	TRBD2	TGTGCCTGGAGTGACGGGACTAGCGGGAGGAGCTCCTACAATGAGCAGTTCTTC	CAWSDGTSGRSSYNEQFF
TRBJ1-5	NA	TRBV9	NA	TGTGCCAGCAGCGTAGCTGGGGAGGTTCAGCCCCAGCATTTT	CASSVAGEVQPQHF
TRBJ2-7	NA	TRBV11-2	TRBD2	TGTGCCAGCAGCCTGATAACTAGCGGGAGGCACCTTCAGAACTTC	CASSLITSGRHLQNF
TRBJ1-1	NA	TRBV5-1	NA	TGCGCCAGCAGGCCCAGATCCGGGTACACTGAAGCTTTCTTT	CASRPRSGYTEAFF
TRBJ1-5	NA	TRBV10-3	NA	TGTGCCATCGCTGTGGGGCAGGGAAGCAATCAGCCCCAGCATTTT	CAIAVGQGSNQPQHF
TRBJ2-2	NA	TRBV19	NA	TGTGCCAGTAGTAACGCGATAGCGAACACCGGGGAGCTGTTTTTT	CASSNAIANTGELFF
TRBJ2-1	NA	TRBV7-2	NA	TGTGCCAGCAGCTTCCCGCGGGATAGGGAGTTAGGGTCCTACAATGAGCAGTTCTTC	CASSFPRDRELGSYNEQFF
TRBJ2-1	NA	TRBV5-6	TRBD1	TGTGCCAGCAGCCTTGGGACAGGGATTTACAATGAGCAGTTCTTC	CASSLGTGIYNEQFF
TRBJ2-5	NA	TRBV9	TRBD2	TGTGCCAGCAGCCTGACCCCGGGACTAGCAGAGACCCAGTACTTC	CASSLTPGLAETQYF
TRBJ2-7	NA	TRBV5-1	NA	TGCGCCAGCAGCCTTAAGACTGTGGGTCTCTACGAGCAGTACTTC	CASSLKTVGLYEQYF
TRBJ2-7	NA	TRBV28	NA	TGTGCCAGCAGTTTATGGGGGGGAGCCTCCTACGAGCAGTACTTC	CASSLWGGASYEQYF
TRBJ2-5	NA	TRBV5-1	TRBD2	TGCGCCAGCAGCCCTGGAGGGGGCGGGGGGGCCGATGAGACCCAGTACTTC	CASSPGGGGGADETQYF
TRBJ2-5	NA	TRBV11-2	NA	TGTGCCAGCAGCCTCCGGGACATCCTTTGGCAAGAGACCCAGTACTTC	CASSLRDILWQETQYF
TRBJ2-1	NA	TRBV4-2	NA	TGTGCCAGCAGCCAAGAAGGGCGGGGCTCCTACAATGAGCAGTTCTTC	CASSQEGRGSYNEQFF
TRBJ2-5	NA	TRBV9	TRBD2	TGTGCCAGCAGCGTCGGAAACTCCGGGACTAGCGGGGGGGCTCAAGAGACCCAGTACTTC	CASSVGNSGTSGGAQETQYF
TRBJ1-5	NA	TRBV7-6	TRBD1	TGTGCCAGCAGCTTAGGTACAGGACAGGGGAATCAGCCCCAGCATTTT	CASSLGTGQGNQPQHF
TRBJ1-1	NA	TRBV5-1	NA	TGCGCCAGCAGCTTGGACGTCAGGAAGAACACTGAAGCTTTCTTT	CASSLDVRKNTEAFF
TRBJ1-4	NA	TRBV5-1	TRBD1	TGCGCCAGCAGCTTGGGCTTCAGGGGGACTAATGAAAAACTGTTTTTT	CASSLGFRGTNEKLFF
TRBJ2-7	NA	TRBV3-1/TRBV3-2	NA	TGTGCCAGCAGCCAAGTTGGCCAGGGGAAGTACGAGCAGTACTTC	CASSQVGQGKYEQYF
TRBJ1-3	NA	TRBV10-3	NA	TGTGCCATCACGGGGTCAGTCTCTGGAAACACCATATATTTT	CAITGSVSGNTIYF
TRBJ2-1	few	TRBV19	TRBD2	TGTGCCAGTTCGCCGGGACTAGCCGGTGAGCAGTTCTTC	CASSPGLAGEQFF
TRBJ1-6	NA	TRBV6-5	TRBD1	TGTGCCAGCAGTCCGTTACAGGGGATTGAGTCACCCCTCCACTTT	CASSPLQGIESPLHF
TRBJ2-1	NA	TRBV7-3	TRBD1	TGTGCCAGCAGCGCTGGGACAGGGAAGGGCAATGAGCAGTTCTTC	CASSAGTGKGNEQFF